This T cell receptor beta chain emerged from a study of T cell changes during pregnancy in multiple sclerosis (dated by TCRdb to about 2019). Background for the entire study: The study looked at changes in the T cell repertoire across pregnancy in women with multiple sclerosis.

The library was built by means of the immunoSEQ multiplex PCR assay. Here the immuneACCESS table is served through TCRdb, limited to in-frame sequences with V and J called. Missing clones are a known gap in these copies; in checked studies unresolved V genes cover under half, and the rest lacks a known reason. Recorded for this sample are 35,000 to 45,000 clones; 75% to 95% of them occurred a single time. Around 1.8% of the sample comes from the top ten. The trim is 3 bases for V and 3 bases for J, with a gap of 9 bases between the germline ends. CDR1 and CDR2, looked up from the germline V gene, are KGHSH and LQKENI. Its CDR3 holds 13 amino acids, cysteine through phenylalanine. Just the 39-base CDR3 DNA is kept, in frame starting at base 1. In the case of this clone: Its antigen specificity is not known. No much larger clonotype is one base removed from it; base qualities were not supplied.

The receptor's source is a female donor in good health, enrolled as a control in a pregnancy study. This specimen was CD4+ T cells from peripheral blood mononuclear cells, taken after pregnancy. In this chain, TRBV18 is recombined with TRBJ2-7; perhaps TRBD1 is the D gene, with 6 bases matching. Here the CDR3 is given as CASSPGQLYEQYF. The DNA reads TGTGCCAGCTCACCGGGACAACTCTACGAGCAGTACTTC.